The 30 T cell receptor beta chains below were found in one sample sequenced in a study of blood T cells in healthy people across ages. A second PCR, run for about 6 to 12 cycles, used a sample-barcoded 5' primer plus a J-beta primer mix. TCRdb re-analysed the 5' RACE reads in MiXCR, keeping a single row per CDR3 protein. The table has about 640,000 distinct CDR3 sequences, under 65% seen once. The sample was blood. The source of these receptors is a man between 60 and 70 years old in good health.

This chain connects TRBV29-1 to TRBJ2-1; no reliable D call. The V gene lost 4 bases and the J gene lost 3 bases, with 10 bases spanning the gap. This CDR3 comprises 13 residues. Germline lookup yields CDR1 SQVTM and CDR2 ANQGSEA. Here the CDR3 DNA reads TGCAGCGTTGCTAGTTGGGGCTACAATGAGCAGTTCTTC. It translates to CSVASWGYNEQFF.

The chain couples TRBV20-1 to TRBJ2-3; perhaps TRBD2 as D (6 bases). CDR1 is DFQATT and CDR2 is SNEGSKA in the germline V gene (reference sequence). V dropped 4 bases and J dropped 3 bases, with 14 bases sitting between them. The CDR3 runs to 14 residues. The CDR3 reads CSAIERVGTDTQYF. CDR3 nucleotides: TGCAGTGCTATAGAGCGGGTCGGGACAGATACGCAGTATTTT.

In its sample, this clonotype was seen a few times. The rearrangement uses TRBV12-3 or TRBV12-4 and TRBJ2-5; D is ambiguous. CDR3 length: 12 amino acids. V lost 3 bases and J lost 5, with 7 bases in between. CDR3 bases: TGTGCCAGCAGTTTTGTAGGGGAGACCCAGTACTTC. Translating gives CASSFVGETQYF.

This clonotype has a handful of counts. The rearrangement links TRBV3-1 to TRBJ1-1; 11 bases agree with TRBD1. The CDR3 spans 14 residues. V gave up 5 bases and J gave up 3 bases; unmatched junction bases: 2. Germline V gene data show CDR1 as LGHDT and CDR2 as YNNKEL (reference sequence). The CDR3, as DNA: TGTGCCAGCAGCGGGACAGGGGGGGACACTGAAGCTTTCTTT. This gives the protein CASSGTGGDTEAFF.

The sample holds a few counts of this clonotype. The chain couples TRBV28 to TRBJ2-4; maybe TRBD1 (5 bases). The CDR3 has 12 residues. Germline V lookup: CDR1 MDHEN, CDR2 SYDVKM. Trimming took off 8 bases at V and 2 bases at J, with 7 bases between the two ends. The CDR3 protein is CASAGPKNIQYF. The CDR3 DNA sequence: TGTGCCAGCGCAGGGCCCAAAAACATTCAGTACTTC.

This clonotype was observed many times. The chain combines TRBV15 with TRBJ2-1; D is possibly TRBD2 (7 bases). CDR3 size: 18 residues. Per the germline V gene, CDR1 is LNHNV and CDR2 is YYDKDF (reference sequence). The V and J ends lost 3 bases and 1 base respectively, with 19 bases between them. CDR3 loop: CATSSRGGGRSSYNEQFF. CDR3 DNA sequence: TGTGCCACCAGCAGTAGGGGGGGGGGCCGGTCATCCTACAATGAGCAGTTCTTC.

The chain uses TRBV12-3 or TRBV12-4 and TRBJ2-5, with 7 bases lining up with TRBD2. The ends lost 3 bases at V and 5 bases at J; junction bases unmatched: 3. This CDR3 is 13 amino acids long. The CDR3 is CASSFTGRETQYF. In DNA form, the CDR3 reads TGTGCCAGCAGTTTTACCGGGAGGGAGACCCAGTACTTC.

As concerns this clonotype: A read error is possible here, since a much larger clone lies one base away. This rearrangement joins TRBV20-1 to TRBJ2-6; D assignment may be TRBD1 or TRBD2 (6 bases each). The CDR3 loop spans 12 amino acids. From germline, CDR1 is DFQATT and CDR2 SNEGSKA (reference sequence). The CDR3: CSAKRGANVPTF. The DNA for the CDR3 is TGCAGTGCCAAGAGGGGGGCCAACGTCCCGACTTTC.

V is TRBV3-1 and J is TRBJ2-7, with a possible D match to TRBD2 (5 bases). V was shortened by 5 bases and J by 5 bases, with 13 bases between the two germline ends. This CDR3 is 13 amino acids long. Germline-derived CDR1 and CDR2 are LGHDT and YNNKEL (reference sequence). In nucleotides, the CDR3 is TGTGCCAGCAGCACGGGGTCGGACCACGAGCAGTACTTC. The encoded protein is CASSTGSDHEQYF.

The CDR3 region has the DNA TGTGCCAGCAGCCCCGGGGCAGAGTCGACAGATACGCAGTATTTT. As protein: CASSPGAESTDTQYF. J is TRBJ2-3 and V is TRBV7-2; either TRBD1 or TRBD2 may supply D (5 bases each). CDR1 SGHTA and CDR2 FQGNSA come from the germline V gene. V was trimmed by 5 bases and J by 3 bases, leaving 15 bases between them. CDR3 length equals 15 residues.

This clonotype has more than one count but fewer than ten. As DNA, the CDR3 is TGCGCCAGCAGCCCTGACAGTGATCCTGGCTACACCTTC. Protein product: CASSPDSDPGYTF. This chain connects TRBV5-1 to TRBJ1-2, with a weak D call TRBD1 (5 bases). The CDR3 totals 13 residues. Germline V CDR1 and CDR2: SGHRS, YFSETQ. The V gene lost 4 bases and the J gene lost 7 bases, with 14 bases spanning the gap.

The chain carries TRBV20-1 and TRBJ2-1, with D possibly matching TRBD2 (5 bases). The length of the CDR3 is 14 residues. Germline values: CDR1 DFQATT, CDR2 SNEGSKA (reference sequence). Trimming left V 3 bases short and J 0 bases short, with 9 bases between. The CDR3 coding sequence is TGCAGTGCTAGCGGGGTTTCCTCCTACAATGAGCAGTTCTTC. Its protein is CSASGVSSYNEQFF.

The chain carries TRBV7-9 and TRBJ2-2; 7 positions agree with TRBD1. V lost 6 bases and J lost 4; bases outside the gene matches: 2. The CDR3 consists of 13 residues. CDR1 and CDR2 from the germline V gene are SEHNR and FQNEAQ (reference sequence). This CDR3 is CASSRTGTGELFF. CDR3 DNA sequence: TGTGCCAGCAGTCGGACAGGCACCGGGGAGCTGTTTTTT.

This chain links TRBV4-1 with TRBJ2-7, with 12 bases lining up with TRBD2. V shed 1 base, J shed 4 bases, and the junction held 11 bases outside the gene matches. The CDR3 consists of 18 residues. Germline V CDR1 and CDR2: MGHRA, YSYEKL. CDR3: CASSQGLAGEVVVYEQYF. The CDR3 DNA follows: TGCGCCAGCAGCCAAGGACTAGCGGGGGAAGTCGTCGTGTACGAGCAGTACTTC.

Turning to this clonotype: Relative to the germline gene, one junction end is altered; a read error may explain this. The chain uses TRBV3-1 and TRBJ2-1, with TRBD2 identical over 7 bases. The germline V gene encodes CDR1 LGHDT and CDR2 YNNKEL (reference sequence). CDR3 size: 16 residues. The CDR3 is CASSQEGAGSSNEQFF. The CDR3 DNA is TGTGCCAGCAGCCAAGAAGGAGCGGGGTCCTCCAATGAGCAGTTCTTC.

A word on this clonotype: Its ends do not fully match the called genes, so a read error is possible. In nucleotides, the CDR3 is TGTGCCTGCAGTTCCAACAGGGCTGGGGGCCCAGATACGCAGTATTTT. Translating gives CACSSNRAGGPDTQYF. V is TRBV28 and J is TRBJ2-3; the D gene is possibly TRBD1 (6 bases). CDR1 is MDHEN and CDR2 is SYDVKM in the germline V gene. The CDR3 runs 16 residues.

The chain uses TRBV4-1 and TRBJ2-5, with TRBD1 as a possible D gene (6 bases). This CDR3 has 14 amino acids. Trimming removed 3 bases at V and 5 bases at J, with 13 bases between. CDR1 and CDR2 from the germline V gene are MGHRA and YSYEKL. The chain's CDR3 is CASSQGRGGETQYF. CDR3 sequence (DNA): TGCGCCAGCAGCCAGGGCAGGGGTGGGGAGACCCAGTACTTC.

This chain uses TRBV5-1 with TRBJ1-2; 7 bases line up with TRBD1. V gave up 1 base and J gave up 2 bases; unmatched junction bases: 11. Germline V gives CDR1 SGHRS, CDR2 YFSETQ. This CDR3 region has 17 residues. The CDR3 spells CASSLLPTPGQNYGYTF. For the CDR3, the DNA is TGCGCCAGCAGCTTGCTTCCCACTCCGGGACAGAACTATGGCTACACCTTC. The full variable domain, rest sourced from reference TRBV5-1 and TRBJ1-2, is KAGVTQTPRYLIKTRGQQVTLSCSPISGHRSVSWYQQTPGQGLQFLFEYFSETQRNKGNFPGRFSGRQFSNSRSEMNVSTLELGDSALYLCASSLLPTPGQNYGYTFGSGTRLTVV.

Worth noting for this clonotype: The conserved closing phenylalanine or tryptophan is absent in this CDR3, likely reflecting a read error. The rearrangement uses TRBV20-1 and TRBJ1-2; D remains unclear. The CDR3 runs to 13 residues. The germline V and J ends were trimmed by 1 base and 8 bases, with 14 bases remaining between them. CDR1 is DFQATT, CDR2 SNEGSKA, per germline (reference sequence). CDR3 sequence: CSARGGSFGGYTL. The CDR3 nucleotides read TGCAGTGCTAGAGGCGGGAGCTTTGGAGGCTACACCCTC.

J is TRBJ1-5 and V is TRBV6-1; D is unresolved. This CDR3 region has 18 residues. V lost 0 bases and J lost 2, with 17 bases in between. Germline CDR1 and CDR2: MNHNS and SASEGT. The CDR3 sequence is CASSEARKGVRGNQPQHF. The CDR3 DNA is TGTGCCAGCAGTGAAGCCAGAAAGGGTGTGAGGGGCAATCAGCCCCAGCATTTT.

CDR3 sequence reads: CASSQDFSFFGGRSYEQYF. CDR3 in DNA: TGCGCCAGCAGCCAAGATTTCAGCTTTTTTGGGGGTAGGTCCTACGAGCAGTACTTC. This sequence joins TRBV4-1 and TRBJ2-7; TRBD1 or TRBD2 may be the D gene (5 bases each). This CDR3 has 19 amino acids. CDR1 MGHRA and CDR2 YSYEKL come from the germline V gene. Trimming left V 0 bases short and J 1 base short, with 22 bases between.

V is TRBV12-3 or TRBV12-4 and J is TRBJ2-1; 8 positions match TRBD2. Trimming at V came to 5 bases and at J to 7 bases, leaving 10 bases not matched to a gene. CDR3 size: 15 residues. The CDR3 region has the DNA TGTGCCAGCAGTCCCGGGGGGGCGGGGTTAAATGAGCAGTTCTTC. Translation gives CASSPGGAGLNEQFF.

V gene TRBV5-1 combines with J gene TRBJ2-3, with D uncertain. The CDR3 loop spans 15 amino acids. Deletions cut 0 bases from V and 0 bases from J, with 8 bases between. Germline V gene lookup returns CDR1 SGHRS and CDR2 YFSETQ. The CDR3 protein is CASSLEQISTDTQYF. In DNA, the CDR3 is TGCGCCAGCAGCTTGGAACAGATAAGCACAGATACGCAGTATTTT.

This clonotype occurred a few times. The rearrangement links TRBV4-2 to TRBJ2-1, with a tentative D call TRBD1 (5 bases). This CDR3 is built from 13 residues. CDR1 is LGHNA and CDR2 is YNFKEQ in the germline V gene. V shed 4 bases and J shed 9 bases, with 13 bases lying between them. CDR3 DNA sequence: TGTGCCAGCAGCCCACGACTTGGGGCTGAGCAGTTCTTC. Amino acids: CASSPRLGAEQFF.

This clonotype was detected only once. This rearrangement joins TRBV2 to TRBJ1-1; 8 nucleotides line up with TRBD1. The CDR3 length is 13 residues. Germline V gene data show CDR1 as SNHLY and CDR2 as FYNNEI. Losses at the gene ends were 5 bases for V and 6 bases for J; bases not matched to a gene: 5. Here the CDR3 DNA reads TGTGCCAGCAGTAGCCGACAGGGGTCTGAAGCTTTCTTT. Translating it yields CASSSRQGSEAFF.

V gene TRBV9 combines with J gene TRBJ2-1, with 8 bases aligning to TRBD1. V shed 3 bases, J shed 7 bases, and the junction held 9 bases outside the gene matches. Germline CDR1 is SGDLS and CDR2 is YYNGEE. This CDR3 has 15 amino acids. The CDR3 DNA reads TGTGCCAGCAGCGCCAGGGGGCTAGCGCCTAATGAGCAGTTCTTC. Amino acid sequence: CASSARGLAPNEQFF.

This sequence joins TRBV27 and TRBJ1-2, with a possible D match to TRBD1 (6 bases). V lost 6 bases to trimming and J lost 8 bases, with 22 bases between them. There are 15 residues in the CDR3. Per the germline V gene, CDR1 is MNHEY and CDR2 is SMNVEV (reference sequence). The CDR3 bases are TGTGCCAGCAGAGGGGGGACCGGGAGGATTCGCGGCTACACCTTC. Amino acid sequence: CASRGGTGRIRGYTF.

The rearrangement links TRBV6-1 to TRBJ2-4; perhaps TRBD2 as D (6 bases). CDR1 and CDR2 (germline): MNHNS, SASEGT. With 3 bases removed from V and 13 bases from J, the gap between germline ends came to 16 bases. The CDR3 is 13 amino acids. The DNA for the CDR3 is TGTGCCAGCAGTGAGGTCCGACCGGGGGAGCAGTACTTC. As protein: CASSEVRPGEQYF.

The chain employs TRBV7-9 and TRBJ1-2; D may be TRBD1 (6 bases). The CDR3 has 13 amino acids. The germline V gene has CDR1 SEHNR and CDR2 FQNEAQ (reference sequence). V was trimmed by 4 bases and J by 6 bases, leaving 12 bases between them. CDR3 residues: CASSYGTSHGYTF. The CDR3 bases are TGTGCCAGCAGCTACGGGACATCTCATGGCTACACCTTC.

This chain uses TRBV4-2 with TRBJ2-7, with D hard to call. Germline lookup yields CDR1 LGHNA and CDR2 YNFKEQ. CDR3 length: 16 residues. Trimming took off 0 bases at V and 7 bases at J, with 19 bases between the two ends. The DNA of the CDR3 is TGTGCCAGCAGCCAAGATTTTCTAGTGGGGAAACTGGAGCAGTACTTC. It yields the protein CASSQDFLVGKLEQYF.